Described below is a single TCR beta chain sequence and its context. This record belongs to a study of blood T cell repertoires in COVID-19. Whole-study context: Some COVID-19 samples were acute and others convalescent; all came from the United States, Italy and Spain. T cells, B-cell-depleted T cells, or PBMCs provided the cDNA or gDNA that served as material.

Original analysis: Quantification of nucleated cells was approximated via reference gene primer amplification. TCRdb keeps only in-frame clones here, not all; method: immunoSEQ multiplex PCR. Clonal size and the V and J genes are those of that table, whereas D and trimming came from the DNA. Counted here are roughly 56,000 clones, roughly 84% occurring once; the ten biggest clones make up under 8.5%. The CDR3 consists of 13 residues. V lost 4 bases to trimming and J lost 6 bases, with 12 bases between them. The germline gives CDR1 LGHNA, CDR2 YNFKEQ. V usage is TRBV4-2 and J usage is TRBJ1-2; D is perhaps TRBD1 (5 bases). Sequenced: peripheral blood. This TCR was recovered from a man between 50 and 59 years old with active COVID-19. The DNA of the CDR3 is TGTGCCAGCAGCCCCCGGGCGGGGGATGGCTACACCTTC. It is translated as CASSPRAGDGYTF.